This T cell receptor (beta chain) came from a study of T cell responses to AZD1222 COVID-19 vaccine. The protocol was immunoSEQ multiplex PCR, while the TCRdb copy is restricted to in-frame clones and leaves out a portion. The table shows about 120,000 clones, with approximately 92% occurring only once. V lost 1 base, J lost 8 bases, and 16 bases lay in between. In germline, CDR1 is SGHKS, CDR2 YYEKEE (reference sequence). This CDR3 comprises 16 residues. Study-wide points: Spike regions recognized by vaccine-associated CD4 TCRs spanned the protein, led by 160-218 and 743-854.

Comments on this clone: Its target is unknown.

Material: peripheral blood, obtained on day 0 of AZD1222 vaccination. This chain uses TRBV5-5 with TRBJ1-6; D remains unclear. The receptor was derived from an adult in good health. CDR3 bases: TGTGCCAGCAGCTTGTGGAGGGAGGTTTTGGATTCACCCCTCCACTTT. This codes for CASSLWREVLDSPLHF.